These 20 T cell receptor beta chains were all obtained from the same sample, sequenced in a study of beta chain features in type 1 diabetes (dated by TCRdb to 2017 to 2018). Library preparation employed the immunoSEQ multiplex PCR assay. The entire amount of isolated RNA was reverse transcribed using the High Capacity cDNA Reverse Transcription Kit, so the sequenced TCRB transcripts were expressed ones. The table was pulled from immuneACCESS by TCRdb, which kept in-frame rearrangements only. Such tables lose some clones; where checked, under half of the loss comes from unresolved V genes, and the rest has no known cause. The sample yields just over 600,000 clones; roughly a sixth were counted once. The top ten clonotypes cover about 0.087% of the sample. The sample taken for sequencing was naive CD4+ T cells from blood. Per the publication, the cell subset or site label means: true naive CD4+ T cells. These receptor sequences come from a young man in good health.

The J gene is TRBJ2-4, the V gene TRBV28; D may be TRBD1 (5 bases). Germline V lookup: CDR1 MDHEN, CDR2 SYDVKM. This CDR3 has 13 amino acids. The CDR3 loop is CAAMADKKNIQYF. The DNA of the CDR3 is TGTGCTGCGATGGCGGACAAGAAAAACATTCAGTACTTC.

The V and J genes are TRBV6-5 and TRBJ2-2, with 7 bases matching TRBD2. Trimming at V came to 2 bases and at J to 6 bases, leaving 6 bases not matched to a gene. CDR3 size: 15 residues. Germline V gene sequence: CDR1 MNHEY, CDR2 SVGAGI. CDR3 residues: CASSYVGGIPGELFF. The CDR3 DNA is TGTGCCAGCAGTTACGTCGGGGGGATTCCCGGGGAGCTGTTTTTT.

This chain joins TRBV7-9 and TRBJ1-5, with 7 bases that match TRBD1. Germline assignment: CDR1 SEHNR and CDR2 FQNEAQ (reference sequence). Germline trimming cut 1 base from V and 5 bases from J; bases unmatched to any gene: 2. The CDR3 has 14 amino acids. The CDR3 bases are TGTGCCAGCAGCTTAGAAACAGGGGATCAGCCCCAGCATTTT. Residues: CASSLETGDQPQHF. Based on the CDR3 plus reference TRBV7-9 and TRBJ1-5, the full variable domain is DTGVSQNPRHKITKRGQNVTFRCDPISEHNRLYWYRQTLGQGPEFLTYFQNEAQLEKSRLLSDRFSAERPKGSFSTLEIQRTEQGDSAMYLCASSLETGDQPQHFGDGTRLSIL.

This clone was observed a few times. V usage is TRBV7-2 and J usage is TRBJ2-3; possibly TRBD2 for D (5 bases). The V end was cut by 2 bases, the J end by 6 bases, with 12 bases between. The CDR3 length is 14 residues. Germline V gene lookup returns CDR1 SGHTA and CDR2 FQGNSA. The CDR3 region has the DNA TGTGCCAGCAGCTTAAGTCTAGCAGCGGATACGCAGTATTTT. Protein product: CASSLSLAADTQYF.

This chain's CDR3 is CASSPWDFTEAFF. The CDR3 DNA follows: TGTGCCAGCTCACCCTGGGATTTCACTGAAGCTTTCTTT. The V and J genes are TRBV18 and TRBJ1-1, with no clear D. The germline CDR1 and CDR2 sequences are KGHSH and LQKENI. CDR3 length: 13 amino acids. V gave up 3 bases and J gave up 4 bases, with 9 bases separating them.

In the case of this clone: This sample includes further DNA sequences coding for the same CDR3. The chain has TRBV7-9 and TRBJ2-7; the D is unclear. Germline V CDR1 and CDR2: SEHNR, FQNEAQ (reference sequence). The CDR3 is 13 amino acids. Trimming cost V 5 bases and J 0 bases, with 8 bases left between them. CDR3 in DNA: TGTGCCAGCAGCGTAGGAAACTCCTACGAGCAGTACTTC. This translates into CASSVGNSYEQYF. Full variable domain (outside the CDR3, taken from reference TRBV7-9 and TRBJ2-7): DTGVSQNPRHKITKRGQNVTFRCDPISEHNRLYWYRQTLGQGPEFLTYFQNEAQLEKSRLLSDRFSAERPKGSFSTLEIQRTEQGDSAMYLCASSVGNSYEQYFGPGTRLTVT.

The V and J genes are TRBV6-6 and TRBJ2-1; no clear D. The length of the CDR3 is 12 residues. Trimming stripped 0 bases from V and 14 bases from J, with 11 bases between. Germline V CDR1 and CDR2: MNHNY, SVGAGI (reference sequence). CDR3 nucleotide sequence: TGTGCCAGCAGTTACTCGAACTACCGAGAGTTCTTC. As protein: CASSYSNYREFF.

This clone has just a few counts. This sequence joins TRBV6-6 and TRBJ1-4; 12 bases are shared with TRBD1. The CDR3 contains 15 residues. Germline V CDR1 and CDR2: MNHNY, SVGAGI (reference sequence). V gave up 5 bases and J gave up 7 bases; unmatched junction bases: 5. The CDR3 protein is CASSPGTGGREKLFF. The CDR3 nucleotides read TGTGCCAGCAGTCCCGGGACAGGGGGCCGTGAAAAACTGTTTTTT.

The chain employs TRBV4-2 and TRBJ2-4, with 8 bases matching TRBD1. Germline V CDR1 and CDR2: LGHNA, YNFKEQ. The CDR3 covers 17 residues. The V segment lost 1 base and the J segment 1 base; nucleotides outside the gene matches: 6. CDR3 in DNA: TGTGCCAGCAGCCAAGCAGGGGGCGGGTCGGCCAAAAACATTCAGTACTTC. Translating gives CASSQAGGGSAKNIQYF.

This clone was picked up a small number of times. The V call is TRBV4-3, the J call TRBJ1-6, with a possible D match to TRBD1 (6 bases). This CDR3 is built from 14 residues. Germline V CDR1 and CDR2: LGHNA, YSLEER. Trimming cost V 4 bases and J 5 bases, with 9 bases left between them. The CDR3 sequence is CASSLQGNNSPLHF. CDR3 DNA: TGCGCCAGCAGCCTACAGGGAAATAATTCACCCCTCCACTTT.

This clone was seen more than once but under ten times. The J gene is TRBJ2-7, the V gene TRBV25-1; 7 nucleotides align to TRBD1. Germline CDR1 is MGHDK and CDR2 is SYGVNS. The CDR3 loop spans 14 amino acids. Germline trimming cut 3 bases from V and 6 bases from J; bases unmatched to any gene: 8. CDR3: CASSETGLQGEQYF. Written as DNA, the CDR3 is TGTGCCAGCAGTGAGACAGGGCTTCAAGGCGAGCAGTACTTC.

This clone was found a few times. One junction end disagrees with the germline gene, perhaps due to a read error. The chain couples TRBV5-1 to TRBJ2-7; 7 nucleotides match TRBD1. Germline V gives CDR1 SGHRS, CDR2 YFSETQ. There are 10 residues in the CDR3. CDR3 bases: TGCGCCAGCTCGGGACAGCGACTCCACTTC. Its translation is CASSGQRLHF.

This clone has a handful of counts. The J gene is TRBJ2-7, the V gene TRBV7-2; TRBD2 agrees at 11 bases. CDR1 and CDR2 (germline): SGHTA, FQGNSA. The ends lost 2 bases at V and 5 bases at J; junction bases unmatched: 5. This CDR3 is 15 amino acids long. Here the CDR3 reads CASSLTSGRSNEQYF. CDR3 coding DNA: TGTGCCAGCAGCTTAACTAGCGGGAGATCTAACGAGCAGTACTTC.

This sequence joins TRBV10-3 and TRBJ2-3; 9 bases agree with TRBD2. Trimming at V came to 7 bases and at J to 3 bases, leaving 8 bases not matched to a gene. The CDR3 totals 15 residues. CDR1 is ENHRY, CDR2 SYGVKD, per germline. CDR3 in amino acids: CAIKTAGGLTDTQYF. DNA for the CDR3: TGTGCCATCAAAACAGCGGGGGGCTTGACAGATACGCAGTATTTT.

V gene TRBV7-9 combines with J gene TRBJ2-7; 9 positions agree with TRBD2. Germline CDR1 SEHNR, CDR2 FQNEAQ (reference sequence). The CDR3 loop spans 15 amino acids. V shed 5 bases and J 6 bases; nucleotides not matched to a gene: 11. The CDR3 sequence is CASSQLWVAGAEQYF. As DNA, the CDR3 is TGTGCCAGCAGCCAACTTTGGGTAGCGGGAGCCGAGCAGTACTTC.

This clone was observed many times. The genes are TRBV10-3 and TRBJ1-2; no clear D gene. The germline V gene encodes CDR1 ENHRY and CDR2 SYGVKD. Trimming cost V 6 bases and J 8 bases, with 10 bases left between them. This CDR3 region has 11 residues. DNA for the CDR3: TGTGCCATCAGCCGAATCGACGGCTACACCTTC. Its translation: CAISRIDGYTF.

V usage is TRBV30 and J usage is TRBJ1-1; D possibly corresponds to TRBD1 (6 bases). The germline V gene encodes CDR1 GTSNPN and CDR2 SVGIG (reference sequence). The CDR3 extends over 12 amino acids. V lost 2 bases and J 6 bases, leaving 10 bases between the germline ends. The CDR3: CAWSKAGAEAFF. The CDR3 DNA is TGTGCCTGGAGTAAGGCAGGGGCTGAAGCTTTCTTT.

For the CDR3, the DNA is TGTGCCAGCAGCTCGAGGGGGTATCCCTACCCTGCCCCAATCGCCGAGCAGTACTTC. It encodes CASSSRGYPYPAPIAEQYF. V usage is TRBV5-8 and J usage is TRBJ2-7, with a weak D call TRBD1 (6 bases). Looked up from germline, CDR1 is SGHTS and CDR2 is YDEGEE. The CDR3 loop spans 19 amino acids. Deletions cut 3 bases from V and 6 bases from J, with 31 bases between.

V is TRBV9 and J is TRBJ1-2, with D possibly TRBD1 on 5 matching bases. This CDR3 is 17 amino acids long. CDR1 SGDLS and CDR2 YYNGEE come from the germline V gene. Trimming cost V 0 bases and J 4 bases, with 19 bases left between them. CDR3 sequence: CASSVGQGRRGIYGYTF. As DNA, the CDR3 is TGTGCCAGCAGCGTAGGGCAGGGACGACGGGGGATCTATGGCTACACCTTC. Looking up the rest from reference TRBV9 and TRBJ1-2 gives the full variable domain: DSGVTQTPKHLITATGQRVTLRCSPRSGDLSVYWYQQSLDQGLQFLIQYYNGEERAKGNILERFSAQQFPDLHSELNLSSLELGDSALYFCASSVGQGRRGIYGYTFGSGTRLTVV.

In regard to this clone: The sample carries other DNA sequences with the same CDR3. The genes are TRBV9 and TRBJ2-7; 9 bases match TRBD1. The J segment lost 1 base and the V segment lost 2 bases, leaving 10 bases of the junction unmatched. CDR3 length: 17 amino acids. From germline, CDR1 is SGDLS and CDR2 YYNGEE. CDR3 sequence: CASSVEPGTGSSYEQYF. The CDR3 DNA sequence: TGTGCCAGCAGCGTGGAACCCGGGACAGGGTCTTCCTACGAGCAGTACTTC.